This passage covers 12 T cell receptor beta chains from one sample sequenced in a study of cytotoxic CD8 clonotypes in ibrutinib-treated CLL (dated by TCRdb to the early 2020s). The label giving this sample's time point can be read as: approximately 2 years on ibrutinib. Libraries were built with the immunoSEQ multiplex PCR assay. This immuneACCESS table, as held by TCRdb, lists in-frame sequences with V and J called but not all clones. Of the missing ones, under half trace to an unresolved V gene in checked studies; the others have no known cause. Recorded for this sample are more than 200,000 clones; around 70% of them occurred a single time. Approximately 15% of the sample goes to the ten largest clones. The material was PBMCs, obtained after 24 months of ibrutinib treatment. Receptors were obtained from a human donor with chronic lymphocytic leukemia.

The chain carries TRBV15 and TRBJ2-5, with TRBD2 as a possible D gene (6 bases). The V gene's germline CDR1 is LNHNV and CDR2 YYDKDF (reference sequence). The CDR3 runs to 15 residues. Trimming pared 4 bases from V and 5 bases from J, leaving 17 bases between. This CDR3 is CATSTPGERPETQYF. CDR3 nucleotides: TGTGCCACCAGCACCCCGGGGGAGCGGCCGGAGACCCAGTACTTC.

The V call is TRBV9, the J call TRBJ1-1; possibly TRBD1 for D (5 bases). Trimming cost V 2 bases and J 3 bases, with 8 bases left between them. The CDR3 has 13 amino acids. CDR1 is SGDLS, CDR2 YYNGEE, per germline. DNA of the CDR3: TGTGCCAGCAGCGTCCAAGGGGACACTGAAGCTTTCTTT. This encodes CASSVQGDTEAFF.

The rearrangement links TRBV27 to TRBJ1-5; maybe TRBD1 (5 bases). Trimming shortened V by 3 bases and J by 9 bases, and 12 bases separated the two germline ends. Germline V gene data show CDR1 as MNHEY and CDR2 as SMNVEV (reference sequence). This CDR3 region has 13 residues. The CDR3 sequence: CASSLRVGVPQHF. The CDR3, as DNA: TGTGCCAGCAGTTTGCGGGTGGGGGTGCCCCAGCATTTT.

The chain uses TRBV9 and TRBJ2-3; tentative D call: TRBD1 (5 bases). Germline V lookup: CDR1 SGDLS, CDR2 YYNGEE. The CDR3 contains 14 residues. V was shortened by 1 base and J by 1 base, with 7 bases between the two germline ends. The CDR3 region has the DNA TGTGCCAGCAGCGTAATACAGGGCACAGATACGCAGTATTTT. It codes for CASSVIQGTDTQYF.

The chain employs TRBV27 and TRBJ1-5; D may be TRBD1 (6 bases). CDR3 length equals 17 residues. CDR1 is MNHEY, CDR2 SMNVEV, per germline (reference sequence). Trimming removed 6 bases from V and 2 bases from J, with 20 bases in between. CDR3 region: CASSPGAWVGGNQPQHF. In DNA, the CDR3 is TGTGCCAGCAGCCCGGGGGCCTGGGTGGGCGGCAATCAGCCCCAGCATTTT.

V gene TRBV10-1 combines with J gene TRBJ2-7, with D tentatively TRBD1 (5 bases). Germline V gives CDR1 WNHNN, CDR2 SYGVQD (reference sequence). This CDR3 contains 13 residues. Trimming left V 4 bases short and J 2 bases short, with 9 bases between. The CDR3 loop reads CASSVQGPYEQYF. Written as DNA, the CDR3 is TGCGCCAGCAGTGTGCAGGGCCCCTACGAGCAGTACTTC.

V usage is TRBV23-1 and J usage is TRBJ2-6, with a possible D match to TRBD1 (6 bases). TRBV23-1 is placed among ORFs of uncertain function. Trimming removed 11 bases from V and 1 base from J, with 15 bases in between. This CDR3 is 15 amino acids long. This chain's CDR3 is CAWTEIYSGANVLTF. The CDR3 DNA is TGCGCCTGGACAGAGATCTATTCTGGGGCCAACGTCCTGACTTTC.

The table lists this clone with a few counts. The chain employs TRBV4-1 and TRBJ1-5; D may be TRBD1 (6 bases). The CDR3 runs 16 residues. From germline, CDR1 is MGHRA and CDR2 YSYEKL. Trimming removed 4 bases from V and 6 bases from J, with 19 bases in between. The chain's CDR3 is CASSPTDDRTVQPQHF. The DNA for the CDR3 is TGCGCCAGCAGCCCTACTGATGATCGGACAGTTCAGCCCCAGCATTTT.

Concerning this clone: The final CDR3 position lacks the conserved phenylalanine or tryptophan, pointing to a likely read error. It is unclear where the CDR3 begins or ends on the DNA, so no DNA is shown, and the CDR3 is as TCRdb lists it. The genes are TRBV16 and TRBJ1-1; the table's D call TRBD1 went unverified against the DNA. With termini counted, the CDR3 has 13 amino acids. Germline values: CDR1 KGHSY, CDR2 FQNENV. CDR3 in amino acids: CASSHGRGRDYTL.

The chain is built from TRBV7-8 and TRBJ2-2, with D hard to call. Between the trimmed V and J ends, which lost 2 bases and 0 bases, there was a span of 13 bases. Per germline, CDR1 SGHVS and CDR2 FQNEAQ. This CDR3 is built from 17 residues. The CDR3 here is CASSLRIWAANTGELFF. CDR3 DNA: TGTGCCAGCAGCTTAAGAATTTGGGCGGCGAACACCGGGGAGCTGTTTTTT.

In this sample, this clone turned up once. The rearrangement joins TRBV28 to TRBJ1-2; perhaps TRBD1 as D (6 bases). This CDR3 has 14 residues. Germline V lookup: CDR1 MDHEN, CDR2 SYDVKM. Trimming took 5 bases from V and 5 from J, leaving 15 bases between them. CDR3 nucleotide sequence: TGTGCCAGCAGTGGTAACAGGGTGGGGTATGGCTACACCTTC. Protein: CASSGNRVGYGYTF.

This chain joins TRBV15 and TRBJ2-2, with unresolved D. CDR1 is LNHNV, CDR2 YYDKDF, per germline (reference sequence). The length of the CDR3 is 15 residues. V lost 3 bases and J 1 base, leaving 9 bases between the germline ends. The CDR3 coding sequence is TGTGCCACCAGCAGGACCTCCCAGAACACCGGGGAGCTGTTTTTT. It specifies CATSRTSQNTGELFF.